This passage covers 26 T cell receptor beta chains from one sample sequenced in a study of regulatory T cells in long-lasting Graves disease. The time point was: persistent/refractory GD, antithyroid drugs over 5 years with positive TRAb. After RNA was extracted from PBMCs, the TCR library was made from it. Both iRepertoire HTBI primers and Arm-PCR of CDR3 regions were used to build the TCR beta libraries. TCRdb fed the multiplex PCR reads into MiXCR, producing one record per CDR3 protein. The sample holds 430,000 or so distinct CDR3 sequences; around 23% are singletons and the top ten take roughly an eighth. The input for sequencing was peripheral blood mononuclear cells (PBMCs), taken when the disease was refractory, from a patient treated with antithyroid drugs. The source is a female donor with Graves disease.

Many counts were recorded for this clonotype. This chain connects TRBV28 to TRBJ2-7; tentatively, D is TRBD2 (5 bases). The CDR3 is 14 amino acids. Germline values: CDR1 MDHEN, CDR2 SYDVKM. V was clipped by 6 bases and J by 3 bases, with 15 bases between them. DNA of the CDR3: TGTGCCAGCAGGCTAGCCACCTCAAACTACGAGCAGTACTTC. Its protein product is CASRLATSNYEQYF. Looking up the rest from reference TRBV28 and TRBJ2-7 gives the full variable domain: DVKVTQSSRYLVKRTGEKVFLECVQDMDHENMFWYRQDPGLGLRLIYFSYDVKMKEKGDIPEGYSVSREKKERFSLILESASTNQTSMYLCASRLATSNYEQYFGPGTRLTVT.

Concerning this clonotype itself: This may be a read error, as it is one base from a much larger clone. This chain connects TRBV7-2 to TRBJ1-1; the match to TRBD1 covers 7 bases. CDR1 SGHTA and CDR2 FQGNSA come from the germline V gene. V was pared by 7 bases and J by 4 bases, with 12 bases of the junction left unmatched. The CDR3 is 15 residues long. CDR3 loop: CASNPGGSASTEAFF. DNA for the CDR3: TGTGCCAGCAACCCAGGGGGGTCTGCGAGCACTGAAGCTTTCTTT.

The sample holds many counts of this clonotype. The rearrangement joins TRBV28 to TRBJ1-5, with D possibly TRBD1 on 6 matching bases. Per germline, CDR1 MDHEN and CDR2 SYDVKM. The V end was cut by 4 bases, the J end by 5 bases, with 12 bases between. The length of the CDR3 is 14 residues. The CDR3 is CASSSPGGHQPQHF. DNA for the CDR3: TGTGCCAGCAGTTCACCCGGGGGCCATCAGCCCCAGCATTTT.

The DNA of the CDR3 is TGTGCCACCAGCCTCCTCCGGGGTAATGAGCAGTTCTTC. Its translation: CATSLLRGNEQFF. The J gene is TRBJ2-1, the V gene TRBV15; D may be TRBD2 (5 bases). V lost 5 bases, J lost 7 bases, and 12 bases lay in between. The V gene's germline CDR1 is LNHNV and CDR2 YYDKDF (reference sequence). The length of the CDR3 is 13 residues.

The chain uses TRBV20-1 and TRBJ2-7; D remains ambiguous. In germline, CDR1 is DFQATT, CDR2 SNEGSKA (reference sequence). The CDR3 is made up of 13 amino acids. Trimming left V 0 bases short and J 1 base short, with 7 bases between. DNA for the CDR3: TGCAGTGCTAGAGATTCCACTTCCTACGAGCAGTACTTC. It encodes CSARDSTSYEQYF.

The chain recombines TRBV19 with TRBJ2-2; D gene uncertain. Germline V CDR1 and CDR2: LNHDA, SQIVND (reference sequence). The CDR3 is 17 residues long. The V end was cut by 3 bases, the J end by 0 bases, with 14 bases between. The CDR3 here is CASSIAFSAPNTGELFF. The CDR3 nucleotides are TGTGCCAGTAGTATCGCGTTCAGCGCCCCGAACACCGGGGAGCTGTTTTTT.

This clonotype has at least ten counts. DNA of the CDR3: TGTGCCAGCAGCCAAAAAGGGGACAGAGTAGAGACCCAGTACTTC. Translation: CASSQKGDRVETQYF. This rearrangement joins TRBV12-3 or TRBV12-4 to TRBJ2-5; 7 bases map to TRBD1. CDR3 length: 15 amino acids. V trimming: 6 bases; J trimming: 4 bases; junction bases outside the gene matches: 11.

A few counts support this clonotype. The V gene is TRBV7-2, the J gene TRBJ1-1; no definite D call. The length of the CDR3 is 14 residues. CDR1 is SGHTA and CDR2 is FQGNSA in the germline V gene. V lost 0 bases and J 2 bases, leaving 7 bases between the germline ends. This CDR3 reads CASSLALRNTEAFF. CDR3 sequence (DNA): TGTGCCAGCAGCTTAGCGCTACGTAACACTGAAGCTTTCTTT.

On this clonotype itself: It differs at one base from a far larger clone, so likely a read error. The J gene is TRBJ1-1, the V gene TRBV12-3 or TRBV12-4; D is unclear. This CDR3 comprises 18 residues. The chain's CDR3 is CASRFTPYYDDENTEAFF. The CDR3 bases are TGTGCCAGCCGTTTCACCCCCTATTATGACGACGAGAACACTGAAGCTTTCTTT.

In this sample, this clonotype turned up many times. The rearrangement uses TRBV6-2 or TRBV6-3 and TRBJ1-5; 7 nucleotides line up with TRBD1. The CDR3 extends over 18 amino acids. Germline V lookup: CDR1 MNHEY, CDR2 SVGEGT. The V segment lost 6 bases and the J segment 0 bases; nucleotides outside the gene matches: 14. The CDR3 nucleotides read TGTGCCAGCAGACCAAACAGGGGTGGGCGATATAGCAATCAGCCCCAGCATTTT. It translates to CASRPNRGGRYSNQPQHF.

This clonotype was seen only a few times. The chain links TRBV7-9 to TRBJ2-5; 9 bases line up with TRBD2. The CDR3 is 16 residues long. J was trimmed by 5 bases and V by 0 bases; bases with no gene match: 7. Germline V lookup: CDR1 SEHNR, CDR2 FQNEAQ (reference sequence). The CDR3 loop reads CASSLARSGRQETQYF. The CDR3 bases are TGTGCCAGCAGCTTAGCGCGGAGCGGGAGGCAGGAGACCCAGTACTTC. Full variable domain (rest looked up from reference TRBV7-9 and TRBJ2-5): DTGVSQNPRHKITKRGQNVTFRCDPISEHNRLYWYRQTLGQGPEFLTYFQNEAQLEKSRLLSDRFSAERPKGSFSTLEIQRTEQGDSAMYLCASSLARSGRQETQYFGPGTRLLVL.

This clonotype was observed many times. V and J are TRBV12-3 or TRBV12-4 and TRBJ2-7, with D perhaps TRBD1 (6 bases). CDR3 length equals 12 residues. Trimming pared 4 bases from V and 5 bases from J, leaving 9 bases between. DNA of the CDR3: TGTGCCAGCAGTTATGCAGGGGACGAGCAGTACTTC. This encodes CASSYAGDEQYF.

The gene calls are TRBV13 and TRBJ2-7, with 7 bases aligning to TRBD2. Trimming at V came to 5 bases and at J to 3 bases, leaving 10 bases not matched to a gene. The CDR3 contains 15 residues. CDR1 PRHDT and CDR2 FYEKMQ come from the germline V gene (reference sequence). The CDR3 reads CASSLGGGSYYEQYF. As DNA, the CDR3 is TGTGCCAGCAGCCTCGGCGGCGGGAGTTACTACGAGCAGTACTTC.

This clonotype was seen only a few times. This chain connects TRBV20-1 to TRBJ2-6; D unresolved. Germline-derived CDR1 and CDR2 are DFQATT and SNEGSKA (reference sequence). V shed 6 bases and J shed 0 bases, with 12 bases lying between them. The CDR3 is made up of 15 amino acids. The CDR3 bases are TGCAGTGCCCGGCCATGGGACTCTGGGGCCAACGTCCTGACTTTC. Translated: CSARPWDSGANVLTF.

The chain joins TRBV28 to TRBJ2-1; 7 positions agree with TRBD2. The CDR3 covers 15 residues. CDR1 is MDHEN and CDR2 is SYDVKM in the germline V gene. Trimming cost V 10 bases and J 2 bases; bases outside gene matches: 11. The chain's CDR3 is CATIGSLAAYNEQFF. CDR3 DNA sequence: TGTGCCACCATAGGGAGTCTAGCGGCCTACAATGAGCAGTTCTTC.

This clonotype was seen many times. The rearrangement uses TRBV12-3 or TRBV12-4 and TRBJ2-7; 13 nucleotides match TRBD2. The CDR3 length is 14 residues. The ends lost 6 bases at V and 4 bases at J; junction bases unmatched: 3. The CDR3 DNA follows: TGTGCCAGCAGGCCGACTAGCGGGAGGTACGAGCAGTACTTC. Protein: CASRPTSGRYEQYF.

This clonotype was counted between two and nine times. V is TRBV5-5 and J is TRBJ2-1; the D is unclear. Trimming shortened V by 5 bases and J by 2 bases, and 5 bases separated the two germline ends. In germline, CDR1 is SGHKS, CDR2 YYEKEE (reference sequence). The CDR3 runs 12 residues. CDR3 in DNA: TGTGCCAGCAGGTTAACCTACAATGAGCAGTTCTTC. It encodes CASRLTYNEQFF.

V usage is TRBV7-2 and J usage is TRBJ1-6; possibly TRBD1 for D (5 bases). The CDR3 totals 17 residues. V was clipped by 1 base and J by 1 base, with 11 bases between them. Per germline, CDR1 SGHTA and CDR2 FQGNSA. The CDR3 spells CASSLGPPGSYNSPLHF. CDR3 DNA: TGTGCCAGCAGCTTAGGCCCACCAGGGTCCTATAATTCACCCCTCCACTTT.

About this clonotype: A read error is possible here, since a much larger clone lies one base away. The chain links TRBV30 to TRBJ1-5; D might be TRBD1 (6 bases). CDR3 size: 13 residues. From germline, CDR1 is GTSNPN and CDR2 SVGIG (reference sequence). V lost 5 bases and J lost 4, with 12 bases in between. CDR3 coding DNA: TGTGCCTGGGGGGGCCCGGGGAATCAGCCCCAGCATTTT. This codes for CAWGGPGNQPQHF.

This clonotype was detected many times. V is TRBV2 and J is TRBJ2-2; no definite D call. The CDR3 has 13 amino acids. Germline CDR1 SNHLY, CDR2 FYNNEI. The V and J ends lost 2 bases and 5 bases respectively, with 6 bases between them. Here the CDR3 DNA reads TGTGCCAGCAGTGAACTCTCGACCGGGGAGCTGTTTTTT. Translated: CASSELSTGELFF. Full variable domain (missing parts from reference TRBV2 and TRBJ2-2): EPEVTQTPSHQVTQMGQEVILRCVPISNHLYFYWYRQILGQKVEFLVSFYNNEISEKSEIFDDQFSVERPDGSNFTLKIRSTKLEDSAMYFCASSELSTGELFFGEGSRLTVL.

DNA of the CDR3: TGTGCCAGCAGCTTGGAGAAACAAGAGACCCAGTACTTC. This translates into CASSLEKQETQYF. The chain uses TRBV7-9 and TRBJ2-5; D unresolved. The length of the CDR3 is 13 residues. Trimming shortened V by 3 bases and J by 2 bases, and 7 bases separated the two germline ends. Germline-derived CDR1 and CDR2 are SEHNR and FQNEAQ (reference sequence). The full variable domain, completed using reference TRBV7-9 and TRBJ2-5, is DTGVSQNPRHKITKRGQNVTFRCDPISEHNRLYWYRQTLGQGPEFLTYFQNEAQLEKSRLLSDRFSAERPKGSFSTLEIQRTEQGDSAMYLCASSLEKQETQYFGPGTRLLVL.

The sample holds many counts of this clonotype. The chain couples TRBV7-9 to TRBJ2-5; D is undetermined. CDR1 SEHNR and CDR2 FQNEAQ come from the germline V gene (reference sequence). The CDR3 length is 10 residues. Trimming removed 8 bases from V and 7 bases from J, with 8 bases in between. The CDR3 sequence is CASGYPTQYF. The CDR3 region has the DNA TGTGCCAGCGGCTATCCGACCCAGTACTTC.

This clonotype was recorded at least ten times. The chain joins TRBV28 to TRBJ2-5, with unresolved D. V lost 5 bases and J 5 bases, leaving 12 bases between the germline ends. Germline V gene sequence: CDR1 MDHEN, CDR2 SYDVKM. The CDR3 totals 13 residues. The CDR3 is CASSHPLGETQYF. The CDR3 coding sequence is TGTGCCAGCAGTCATCCCCTCGGGGAGACCCAGTACTTC. Variable domain in full (rest from reference TRBV28 and TRBJ2-5): DVKVTQSSRYLVKRTGEKVFLECVQDMDHENMFWYRQDPGLGLRLIYFSYDVKMKEKGDIPEGYSVSREKKERFSLILESASTNQTSMYLCASSHPLGETQYFGPGTRLLVL.

This clonotype was observed at least ten times. J is TRBJ2-7 and V is TRBV20-1; D is possibly TRBD1 or TRBD2 (5 bases each). The V gene's germline CDR1 is DFQATT and CDR2 SNEGSKA (reference sequence). V shed 2 bases and J shed 3 bases, with 17 bases lying between them. The CDR3 spans 15 residues. The CDR3 DNA is TGCAGTGCTAGAACAAGGGGAGCCGCCTACTACGAGCAGTACTTC. Protein: CSARTRGAAYYEQYF.

This clonotype was seen ten or more times. This chain links TRBV6-1 with TRBJ1-5, with D perhaps matching TRBD1 (6 bases). The CDR3 sequence is 14 residues long. Germline V gene data show CDR1 as MNHNS and CDR2 as SASEGT. The V and J ends lost 10 bases and 0 bases respectively, with 13 bases between them. The CDR3 sequence: CATSNRASNQPQHF. In DNA, the CDR3 is TGTGCCACCTCTAACAGGGCTAGCAATCAGCCCCAGCATTTT.

This clonotype was observed at least ten times. V and J are TRBV27 and TRBJ1-2, with D possibly matching TRBD1 (5 bases). The CDR3 covers 15 residues. V lost 0 bases to trimming and J lost 7 bases, with 15 bases between them. Germline CDR1 is MNHEY and CDR2 is SMNVEV (reference sequence). This CDR3 is CASSLSAGGVVGYTF. The CDR3 bases are TGTGCCAGCAGTTTATCGGCGGGGGGTGTGGTTGGCTACACCTTC.